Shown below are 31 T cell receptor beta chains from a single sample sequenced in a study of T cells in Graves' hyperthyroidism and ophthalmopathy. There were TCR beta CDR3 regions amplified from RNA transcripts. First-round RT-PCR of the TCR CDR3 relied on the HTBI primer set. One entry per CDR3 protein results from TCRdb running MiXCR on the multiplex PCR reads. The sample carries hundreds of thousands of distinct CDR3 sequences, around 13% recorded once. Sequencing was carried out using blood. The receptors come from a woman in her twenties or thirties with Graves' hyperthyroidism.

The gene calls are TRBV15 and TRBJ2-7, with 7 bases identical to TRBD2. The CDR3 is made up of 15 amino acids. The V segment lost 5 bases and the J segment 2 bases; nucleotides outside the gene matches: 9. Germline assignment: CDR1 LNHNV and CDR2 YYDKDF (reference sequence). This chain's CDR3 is CATSPDSGTTYEQYF. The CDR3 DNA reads TGTGCCACCAGCCCAGACTCCGGGACTACCTACGAGCAGTACTTC.

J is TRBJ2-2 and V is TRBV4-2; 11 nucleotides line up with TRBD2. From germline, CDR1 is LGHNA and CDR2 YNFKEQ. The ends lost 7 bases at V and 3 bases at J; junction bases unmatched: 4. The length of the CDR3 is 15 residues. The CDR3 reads CASMPGLADTGELFF. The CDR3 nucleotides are TGTGCCAGCATGCCGGGACTAGCGGACACCGGGGAGCTGTTTTTT.

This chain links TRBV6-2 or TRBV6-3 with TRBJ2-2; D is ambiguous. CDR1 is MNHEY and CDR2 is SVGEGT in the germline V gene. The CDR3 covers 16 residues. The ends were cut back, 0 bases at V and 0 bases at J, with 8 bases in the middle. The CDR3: CASSYSLAPNTGELFF. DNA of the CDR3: TGTGCCAGCAGTTACTCCCTGGCTCCGAACACCGGGGAGCTGTTTTTT.

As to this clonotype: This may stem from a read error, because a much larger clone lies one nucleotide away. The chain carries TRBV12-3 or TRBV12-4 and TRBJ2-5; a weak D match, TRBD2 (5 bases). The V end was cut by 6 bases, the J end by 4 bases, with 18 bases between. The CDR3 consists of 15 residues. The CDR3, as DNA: TGTGCCAGCAGCGACACTGGGCGGGCACGAGAGACCCAGTACTTC. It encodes CASSDTGRARETQYF.

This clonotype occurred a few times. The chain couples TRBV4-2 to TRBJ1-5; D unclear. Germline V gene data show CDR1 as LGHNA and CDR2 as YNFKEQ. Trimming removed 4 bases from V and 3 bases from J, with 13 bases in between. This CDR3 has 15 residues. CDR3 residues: CASSLRAENNQPQHF. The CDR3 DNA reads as TGTGCCAGCAGCCTAAGGGCGGAAAACAATCAGCCCCAGCATTTT.

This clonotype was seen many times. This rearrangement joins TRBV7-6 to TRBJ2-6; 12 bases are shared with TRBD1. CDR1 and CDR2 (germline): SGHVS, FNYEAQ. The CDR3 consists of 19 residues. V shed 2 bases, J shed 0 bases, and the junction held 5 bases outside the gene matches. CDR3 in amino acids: CASSLSGTGGSSGANVLTF. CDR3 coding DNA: TGTGCCAGCAGCTTAAGTGGGACAGGGGGCAGCTCTGGGGCCAACGTCCTGACTTTC.

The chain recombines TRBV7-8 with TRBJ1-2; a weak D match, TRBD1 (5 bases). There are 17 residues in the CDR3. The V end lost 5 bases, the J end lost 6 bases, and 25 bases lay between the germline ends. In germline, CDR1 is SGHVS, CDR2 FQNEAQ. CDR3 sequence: CASSVNSVGSGRDGYTF. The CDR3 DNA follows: TGTGCCAGCAGCGTTAATTCGGTCGGGTCCGGCAGGGATGGCTACACCTTC. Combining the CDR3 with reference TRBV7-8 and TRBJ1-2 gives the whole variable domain GAGVSQSPRYKVAKRGQDVALRCDPISGHVSLFWYQQALGQGPEFLTYFQNEAQLDKSGLPSDRFFAERPEGSVSTLKIQRTQQEDSAVYLCASSVNSVGSGRDGYTFGSGTRLTVV.

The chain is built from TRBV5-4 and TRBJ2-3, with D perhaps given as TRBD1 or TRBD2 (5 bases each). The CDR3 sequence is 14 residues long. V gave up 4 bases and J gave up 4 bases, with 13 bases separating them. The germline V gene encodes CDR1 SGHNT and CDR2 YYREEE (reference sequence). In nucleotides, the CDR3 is TGTGCCAGCAGCACCGGGACGGAGGCAGATACGCAGTATTTT. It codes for CASSTGTEADTQYF. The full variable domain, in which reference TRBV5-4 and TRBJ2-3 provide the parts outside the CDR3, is ETGVTQSPTHLIKTRGQQVTLRCSSQSGHNTVSWYQQALGQGPQFIFQYYREEENGRGNFPPRFSGLQFPNYSSELNVNALELDDSALYLCASSTGTEADTQYFGPGTRLTVL.

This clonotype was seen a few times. The CDR3 DNA reads as TGCAGTGCCAACCAACCGGGAGTACCGACAGATACGCAGTATTTT. This gives the protein CSANQPGVPTDTQYF. The rearrangement joins TRBV20-1 to TRBJ2-3; TRBD2 is a possible D gene (6 bases). This CDR3 is 15 amino acids long. Germline CDR1 is DFQATT and CDR2 is SNEGSKA (reference sequence). V lost 6 bases and J 3 bases, leaving 19 bases between the germline ends.

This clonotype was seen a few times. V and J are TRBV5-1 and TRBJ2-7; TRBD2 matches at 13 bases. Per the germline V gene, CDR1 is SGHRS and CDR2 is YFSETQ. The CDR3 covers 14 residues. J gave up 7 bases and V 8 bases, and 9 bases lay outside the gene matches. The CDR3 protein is CARTGLAGEGEQYF. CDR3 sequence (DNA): TGCGCCAGGACAGGACTAGCGGGAGAGGGGGAGCAGTACTTC. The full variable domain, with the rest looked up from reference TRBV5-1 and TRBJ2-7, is KAGVTQTPRYLIKTRGQQVTLSCSPISGHRSVSWYQQTPGQGLQFLFEYFSETQRNKGNFPGRFSGRQFSNSRSEMNVSTLELGDSALYLCARTGLAGEGEQYFGPGTRLTVT.

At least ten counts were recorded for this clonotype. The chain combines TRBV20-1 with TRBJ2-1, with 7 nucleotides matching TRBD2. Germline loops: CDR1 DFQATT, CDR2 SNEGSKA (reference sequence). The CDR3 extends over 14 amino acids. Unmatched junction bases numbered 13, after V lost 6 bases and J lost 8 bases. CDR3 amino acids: CSATAGVGRDEQFF. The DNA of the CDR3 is TGCAGTGCCACGGCGGGAGTAGGGCGCGATGAGCAGTTCTTC.

The CDR3 nucleotides are TGTGCCTGGACCATCTCTGGGGGGGGAGGAGAGACCCAGTACTTC. This codes for CAWTISGGGGETQYF. This chain links TRBV30 with TRBJ2-5; 7 bases map to TRBD2. The CDR3 consists of 15 residues. V was clipped by 4 bases and J by 4 bases; unmatched bases: 12. From germline, CDR1 is GTSNPN and CDR2 SVGIG (reference sequence).

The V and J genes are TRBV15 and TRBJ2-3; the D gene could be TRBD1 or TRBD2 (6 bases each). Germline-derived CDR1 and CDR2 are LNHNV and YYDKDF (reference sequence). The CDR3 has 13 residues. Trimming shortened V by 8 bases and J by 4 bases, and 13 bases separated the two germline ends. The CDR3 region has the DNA TGTGCCACCCAGGGGACTCGAGCAGATACGCAGTATTTT. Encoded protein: CATQGTRADTQYF. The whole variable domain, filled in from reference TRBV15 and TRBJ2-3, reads DAMVIQNPRYQVTQFGKPVTLSCSQTLNHNVMYWYQQKSSQAPKLLFHYYDKDFNNEADTPDNFQSRRPNTSFCFLDIRSPGLGDTAMYLCATQGTRADTQYFGPGTRLTVL.

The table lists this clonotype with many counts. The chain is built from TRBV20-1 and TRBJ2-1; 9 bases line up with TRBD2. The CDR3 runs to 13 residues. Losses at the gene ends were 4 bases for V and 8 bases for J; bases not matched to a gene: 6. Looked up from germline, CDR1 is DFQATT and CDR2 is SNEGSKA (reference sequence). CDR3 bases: TGCAGTGCTAACTTGCGGGAGGGCCATGAGCAGTTCTTC. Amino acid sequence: CSANLREGHEQFF.

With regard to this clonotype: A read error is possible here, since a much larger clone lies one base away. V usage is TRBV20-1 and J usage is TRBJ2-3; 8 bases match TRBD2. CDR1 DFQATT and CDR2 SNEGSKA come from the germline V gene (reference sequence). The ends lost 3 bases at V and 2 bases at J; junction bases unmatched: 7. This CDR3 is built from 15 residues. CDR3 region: CSARLAGPHTDTQYF. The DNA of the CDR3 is TGCAGTGCTAGGCTAGCGGGCCCCCACACAGATACGCAGTATTTT.

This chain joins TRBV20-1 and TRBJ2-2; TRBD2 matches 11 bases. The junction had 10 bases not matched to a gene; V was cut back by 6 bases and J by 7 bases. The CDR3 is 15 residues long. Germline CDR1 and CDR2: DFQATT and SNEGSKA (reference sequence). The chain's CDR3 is CSAYRTSGLDGELFF. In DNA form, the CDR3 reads TGCAGTGCCTATAGGACTAGCGGGTTGGACGGGGAGCTGTTTTTT.

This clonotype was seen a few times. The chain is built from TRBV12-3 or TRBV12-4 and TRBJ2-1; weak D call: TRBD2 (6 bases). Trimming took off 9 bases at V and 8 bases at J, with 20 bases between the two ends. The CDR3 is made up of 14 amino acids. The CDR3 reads CASSPAGSVDEQFF. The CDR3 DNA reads TGTGCCAGTTCCCCCGCCGGGAGCGTAGATGAGCAGTTCTTC.

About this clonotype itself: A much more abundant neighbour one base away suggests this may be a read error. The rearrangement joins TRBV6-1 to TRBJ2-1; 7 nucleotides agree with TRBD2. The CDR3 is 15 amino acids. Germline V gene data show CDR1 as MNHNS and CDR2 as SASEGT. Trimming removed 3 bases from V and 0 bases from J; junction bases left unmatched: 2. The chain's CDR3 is CASSERGSSYNEQFF. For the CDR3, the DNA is TGTGCCAGCAGTGAGCGCGGGAGCTCCTACAATGAGCAGTTCTTC.

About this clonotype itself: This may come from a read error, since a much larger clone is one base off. CDR3 protein: CAWTSLAGELSYNEQSF. The CDR3 DNA reads as TGTGCCTGGACATCCCTCGCGGGAGAACTCTCCTACAATGAGCAGTCCTTC. The genes are TRBV30 and TRBJ2-1; TRBD2 agrees at 7 bases. Germline V gene data show CDR1 as GTSNPN and CDR2 as SVGIG (reference sequence). CDR3 length: 17 residues.

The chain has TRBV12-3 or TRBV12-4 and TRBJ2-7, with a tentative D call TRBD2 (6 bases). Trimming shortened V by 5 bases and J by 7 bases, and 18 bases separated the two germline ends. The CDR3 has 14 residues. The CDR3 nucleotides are TGTGCCAGCAGTGGAACCGGGACGGGAGAGGAGCAGTACTTC. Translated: CASSGTGTGEEQYF.

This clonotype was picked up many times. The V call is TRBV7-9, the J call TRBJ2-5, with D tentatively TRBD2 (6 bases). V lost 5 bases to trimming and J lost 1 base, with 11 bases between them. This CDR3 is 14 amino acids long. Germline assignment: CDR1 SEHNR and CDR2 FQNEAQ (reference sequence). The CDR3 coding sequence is TGTGCCAGCAGCGTCCGGGACTTCCAAGAGACCCAGTACTTC. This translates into CASSVRDFQETQYF.

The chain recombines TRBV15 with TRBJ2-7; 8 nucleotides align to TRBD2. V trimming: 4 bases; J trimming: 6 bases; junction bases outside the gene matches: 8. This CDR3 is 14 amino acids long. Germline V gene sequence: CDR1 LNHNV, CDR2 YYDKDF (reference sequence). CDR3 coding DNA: TGTGCCACCAGCACCGGACTAGCCGGGGGCGAGCAGTACTTC. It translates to CATSTGLAGGEQYF.

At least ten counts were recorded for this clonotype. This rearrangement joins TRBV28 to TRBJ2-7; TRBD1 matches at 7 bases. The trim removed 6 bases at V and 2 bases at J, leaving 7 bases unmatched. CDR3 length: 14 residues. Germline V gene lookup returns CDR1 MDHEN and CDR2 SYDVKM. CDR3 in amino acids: CASRVRTGTYEQYF. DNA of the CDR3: TGTGCCAGCAGGGTACGGACAGGTACCTACGAGCAGTACTTC.

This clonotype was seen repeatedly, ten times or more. The CDR3 region is CSARSGGREQYF. DNA for the CDR3: TGCAGTGCTAGATCAGGGGGCCGCGAGCAGTACTTC. The genes are TRBV20-1 and TRBJ2-7; 8 bases are shared with TRBD1. CDR1 is DFQATT and CDR2 is SNEGSKA in the germline V gene (reference sequence). CDR3 length: 12 amino acids. V lost 2 bases to trimming and J lost 6 bases; unmatched junction nucleotides: 3.

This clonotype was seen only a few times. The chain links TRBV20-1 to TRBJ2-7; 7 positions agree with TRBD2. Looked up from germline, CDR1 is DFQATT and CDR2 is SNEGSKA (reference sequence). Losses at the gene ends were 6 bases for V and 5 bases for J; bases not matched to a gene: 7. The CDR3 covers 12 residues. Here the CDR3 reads CSASGLTHEQYF. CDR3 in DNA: TGCAGTGCCTCGGGACTAACCCACGAGCAGTACTTC.

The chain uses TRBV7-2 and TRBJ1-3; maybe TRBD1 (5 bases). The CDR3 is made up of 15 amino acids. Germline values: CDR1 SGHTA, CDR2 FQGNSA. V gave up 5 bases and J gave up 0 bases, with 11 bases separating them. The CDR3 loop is CASSDRGNSGNTIYF. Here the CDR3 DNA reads TGTGCCAGCAGCGACCGGGGGAACTCTGGAAACACCATATATTTT. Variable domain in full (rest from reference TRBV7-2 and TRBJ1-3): GAGVSQSPSNKVTEKGKDVELRCDPISGHTALYWYRQSLGQGLEFLIYFQGNSAPDKSGLPSDRFSAERTGGSVSTLTIQRTQQEDSAVYLCASSDRGNSGNTIYFGEGSWLTVV.

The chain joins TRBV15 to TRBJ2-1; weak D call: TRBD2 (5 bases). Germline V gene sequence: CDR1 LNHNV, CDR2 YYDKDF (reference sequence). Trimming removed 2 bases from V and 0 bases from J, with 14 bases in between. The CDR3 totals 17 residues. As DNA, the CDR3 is TGTGCCACCAGCAGAAGGTCTGGACTGAGCTCCTACAATGAGCAGTTCTTC. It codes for CATSRRSGLSSYNEQFF.

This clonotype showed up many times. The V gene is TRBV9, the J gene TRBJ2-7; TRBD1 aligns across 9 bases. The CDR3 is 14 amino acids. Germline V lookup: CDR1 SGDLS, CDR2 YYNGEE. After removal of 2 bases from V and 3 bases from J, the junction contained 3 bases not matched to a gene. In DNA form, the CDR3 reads TGTGCCAGCAGCGTTGGGACAGGGAACTACGAGCAGTACTTC. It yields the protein CASSVGTGNYEQYF.

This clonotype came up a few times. The CDR3 sequence is CSASGQGAYEQYF. The CDR3 nucleotides read TGCAGTGCTAGTGGGCAGGGGGCTTACGAGCAGTACTTC. The chain joins TRBV20-1 to TRBJ2-7; 8 nucleotides agree with TRBD1. The CDR3 has 13 residues. The V and J ends lost 3 bases and 4 bases, in that order; junction bases with no gene match: 5. Germline lookup yields CDR1 DFQATT and CDR2 SNEGSKA (reference sequence).

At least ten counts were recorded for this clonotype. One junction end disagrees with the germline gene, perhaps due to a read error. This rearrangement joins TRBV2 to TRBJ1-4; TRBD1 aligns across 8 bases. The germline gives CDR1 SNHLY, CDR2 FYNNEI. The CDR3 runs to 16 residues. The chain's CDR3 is CASSEGWTGLGEKLFF. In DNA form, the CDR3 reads TGTGCCAGCAGCGAAGGATGGACAGGGCTGGGAGAAAAACTGTTTTTT.

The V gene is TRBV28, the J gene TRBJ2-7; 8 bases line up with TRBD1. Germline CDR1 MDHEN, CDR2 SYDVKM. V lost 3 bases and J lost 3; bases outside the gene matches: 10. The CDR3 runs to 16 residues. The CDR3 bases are TGTGCCAGCAGTTTCACCCGGACAGGGCGGGACTACGAGCAGTACTTC. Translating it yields CASSFTRTGRDYEQYF.